This T cell receptor beta chain was identified during a study of blood T cell repertoires in COVID-19. The CDR3 is 15 residues long. The V gene's germline CDR1 is SNHLY and CDR2 FYNNEI. Trimming removed 4 bases from V and 9 bases from J; junction bases left unmatched: 8. This clone is a singleton in its sample. This table comes from immunoSEQ multiplex PCR, and its TCRdb copy is limited to in-frame clones, with some not included. The sample shows under 200,000 clones, 80% to 85% of them seen only once. The chain combines TRBV2 with TRBJ2-1; 11 nucleotides match TRBD2. Material for sequencing was peripheral blood. The receptor was isolated from a woman in her 70s with COVID-19, enrolled during active disease. CDR3 sequence: CASSGLAGPRGEQFF. CDR3 bases: TGTGCCAGCAGTGGACTAGCGGGGCCCAGGGGTGAGCAGTTCTTC.